This T cell receptor (beta chain) derives from a study of T-cell reconstitution after alpha-beta-depleted transplantation in children. This clonotype occurred many times. The antigen is undetermined. Unique molecular identifiers were used in preparing the TCRbeta library. TCRdb re-derived calls from the PCR reads in MiXCR, one entry per CDR3 protein. The table shows about 290,000 distinct CDR3 sequences, with just over 7.5% occurring only once. The CDR3 length is 15 residues. CDR1 and CDR2 from the germline V gene are ENHRY and SYGVKD. V lost 6 bases to trimming and J lost 0 bases, with 12 bases between them. Notes on the study in general: Some patients owed their high day-60 TCRbeta diversity to surviving recipient T cells and thymic progenitors. About two months after transplant, alpha-beta T cells reportedly came from several hundred expanded graft clones. Newly made T cells mostly supplied T-cell counts and diversity one year after transplant.

V gene TRBV10-3 combines with J gene TRBJ1-5; possible D gene TRBD1, 5 bases. Specimen: peripheral blood, collected 360 days after TCRalphabeta/CD19-depleted stem cell transplant. This TCR came from a female patient aged 2 to 10 who had a stem cell transplant for Fanconi anemia, so the T cells may come from the graft donor. The CDR3 spells CAISRDGHSNQPQHF. Here the CDR3 DNA reads TGTGCCATCAGCCGGGACGGACATAGCAATCAGCCCCAGCATTTT.